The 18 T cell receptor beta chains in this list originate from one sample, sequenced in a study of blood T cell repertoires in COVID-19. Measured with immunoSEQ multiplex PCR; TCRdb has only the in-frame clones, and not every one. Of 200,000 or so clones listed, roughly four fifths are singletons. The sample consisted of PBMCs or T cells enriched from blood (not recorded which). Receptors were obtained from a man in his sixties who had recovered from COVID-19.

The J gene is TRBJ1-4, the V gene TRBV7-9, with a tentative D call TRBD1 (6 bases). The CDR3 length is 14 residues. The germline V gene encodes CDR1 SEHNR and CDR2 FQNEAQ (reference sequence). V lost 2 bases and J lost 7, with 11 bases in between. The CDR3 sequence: CASSLTGLGEKLFF. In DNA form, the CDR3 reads TGTGCCAGCAGCTTAACAGGGTTAGGTGAAAAACTGTTTTTT.

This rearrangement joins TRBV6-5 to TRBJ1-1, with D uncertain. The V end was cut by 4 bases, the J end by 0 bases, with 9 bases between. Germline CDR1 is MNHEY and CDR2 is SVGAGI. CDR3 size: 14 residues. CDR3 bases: TGTGCCAGCAGTTCTGACGGAGTGAACACTGAAGCTTTCTTT. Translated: CASSSDGVNTEAFF.

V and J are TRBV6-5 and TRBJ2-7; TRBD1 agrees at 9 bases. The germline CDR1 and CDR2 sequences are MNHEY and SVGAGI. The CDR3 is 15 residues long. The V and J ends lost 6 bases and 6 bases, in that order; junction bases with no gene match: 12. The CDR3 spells CASSPTQTGGSEQYF. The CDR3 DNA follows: TGTGCCAGCAGCCCCACCCAGACAGGGGGTTCCGAGCAGTACTTC.

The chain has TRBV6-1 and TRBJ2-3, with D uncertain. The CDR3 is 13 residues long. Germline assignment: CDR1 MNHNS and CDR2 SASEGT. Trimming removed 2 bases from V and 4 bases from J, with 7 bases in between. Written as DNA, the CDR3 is TGTGCCAGCAGTGAATTCAAGCCAGATACGCAGTATTTT. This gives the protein CASSEFKPDTQYF.

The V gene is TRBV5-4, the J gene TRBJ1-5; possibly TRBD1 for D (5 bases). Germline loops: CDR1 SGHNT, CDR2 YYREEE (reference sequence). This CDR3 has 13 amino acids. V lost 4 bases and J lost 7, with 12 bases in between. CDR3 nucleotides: TGTGCCAGCAGCCAAGGGGTTTCCCAGCCCCAGCATTTT. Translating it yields CASSQGVSQPQHF.

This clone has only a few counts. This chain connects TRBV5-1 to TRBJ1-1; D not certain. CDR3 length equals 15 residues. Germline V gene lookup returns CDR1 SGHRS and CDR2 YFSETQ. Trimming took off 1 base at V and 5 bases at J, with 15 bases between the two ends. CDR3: CASSLINTAGTEAFF. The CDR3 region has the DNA TGCGCCAGCAGCTTGATAAATACGGCGGGGACTGAAGCTTTCTTT.

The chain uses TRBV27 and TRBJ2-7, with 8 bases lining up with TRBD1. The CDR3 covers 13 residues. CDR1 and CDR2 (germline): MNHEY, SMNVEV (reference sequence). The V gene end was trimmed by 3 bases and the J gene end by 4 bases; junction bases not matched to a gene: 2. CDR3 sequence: CASSFRGPYEQYF. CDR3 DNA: TGTGCCAGCAGTTTCAGGGGGCCGTACGAGCAGTACTTC.

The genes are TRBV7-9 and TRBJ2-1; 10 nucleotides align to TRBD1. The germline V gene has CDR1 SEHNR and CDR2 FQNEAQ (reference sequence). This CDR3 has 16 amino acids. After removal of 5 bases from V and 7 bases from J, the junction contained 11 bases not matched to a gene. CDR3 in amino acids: CASSLYRDRGLNEQFF. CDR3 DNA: TGTGCCAGCAGCCTCTACCGTGACAGGGGGCTTAATGAGCAGTTCTTC.

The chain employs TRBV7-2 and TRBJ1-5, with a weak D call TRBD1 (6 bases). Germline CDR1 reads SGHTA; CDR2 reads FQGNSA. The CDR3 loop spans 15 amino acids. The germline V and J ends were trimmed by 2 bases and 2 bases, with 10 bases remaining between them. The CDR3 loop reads CASSLIPGGNQPQHF. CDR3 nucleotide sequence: TGTGCCAGCAGCTTAATTCCAGGGGGCAATCAGCCCCAGCATTTT.

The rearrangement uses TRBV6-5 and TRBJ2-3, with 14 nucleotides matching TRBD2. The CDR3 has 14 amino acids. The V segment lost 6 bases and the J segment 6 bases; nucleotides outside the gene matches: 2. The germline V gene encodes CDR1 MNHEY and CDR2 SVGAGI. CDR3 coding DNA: TGTGCCAGCAGGACTAGCGGGGGGGTGGATACGCAGTATTTT. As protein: CASRTSGGVDTQYF.

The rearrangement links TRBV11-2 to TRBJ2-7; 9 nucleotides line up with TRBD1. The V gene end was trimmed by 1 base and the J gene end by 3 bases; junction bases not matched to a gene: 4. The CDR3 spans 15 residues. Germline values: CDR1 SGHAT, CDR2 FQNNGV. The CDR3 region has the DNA TGTGCCAGCAGCTTAGCAGCGACAGGGGGCTACGAGCAGTACTTC. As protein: CASSLAATGGYEQYF. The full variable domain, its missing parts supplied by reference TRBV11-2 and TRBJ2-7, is EAGVAQSPRYKIIEKRQSVAFWCNPISGHATLYWYQQILGQGPKLLIQFQNNGVVDDSQLPKDRFSAERLKGVDSTLKIQPAKLEDSAVYLCASSLAATGGYEQYFGPGTRLTVT.

The CDR3 bases are TGTGCCAGCGGCCCCGGGACAGGGGACCAACTGTTTTTT. Translated, it gives CASGPGTGDQLFF. The chain links TRBV9 to TRBJ1-4; 10 bases agree with TRBD1. Germline V CDR1 and CDR2: SGDLS, YYNGEE. J was trimmed by 12 bases and V by 7 bases; bases with no gene match: 9. The CDR3 length is 13 residues.

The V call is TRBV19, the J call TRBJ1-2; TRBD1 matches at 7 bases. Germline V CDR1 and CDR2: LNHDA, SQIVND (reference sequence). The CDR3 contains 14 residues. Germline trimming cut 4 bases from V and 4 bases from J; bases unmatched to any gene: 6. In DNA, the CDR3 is TGTGCCAGTAGTAGAGGGGGCGCAGGCTATGGCTACACCTTC. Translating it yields CASSRGGAGYGYTF.

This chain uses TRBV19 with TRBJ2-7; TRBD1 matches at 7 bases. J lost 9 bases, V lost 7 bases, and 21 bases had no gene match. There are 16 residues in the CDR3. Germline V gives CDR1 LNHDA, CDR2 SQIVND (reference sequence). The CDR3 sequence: CASTDQIGQALDGQYF. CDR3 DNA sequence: TGTGCCAGTACCGATCAAATAGGACAGGCATTGGATGGGCAGTACTTC.

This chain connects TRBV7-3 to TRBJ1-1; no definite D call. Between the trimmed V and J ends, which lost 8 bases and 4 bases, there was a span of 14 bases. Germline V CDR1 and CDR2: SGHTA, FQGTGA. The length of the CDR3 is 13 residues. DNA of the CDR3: TGTGCCAGCGGCCAAACCGGGTCCACTGAAGCTTTCTTT. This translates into CASGQTGSTEAFF.

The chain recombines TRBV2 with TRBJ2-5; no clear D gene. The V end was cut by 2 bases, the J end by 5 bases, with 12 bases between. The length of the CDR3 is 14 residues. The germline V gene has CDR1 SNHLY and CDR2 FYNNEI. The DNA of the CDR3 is TGTGCCAGCAGTGAAATCCGCGGTGGTGAGACCCAGTACTTC. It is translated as CASSEIRGGETQYF. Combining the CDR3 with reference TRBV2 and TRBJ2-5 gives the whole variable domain EPEVTQTPSHQVTQMGQEVILRCVPISNHLYFYWYRQILGQKVEFLVSFYNNEISEKSEIFDDQFSVERPDGSNFTLKIRSTKLEDSAMYFCASSEIRGGETQYFGPGTRLLVL.

CDR3 amino acids: CASSGRGQEGTEAFF. In DNA form, the CDR3 reads TGTGCCAGTAGTGGGCGGGGACAGGAGGGCACTGAAGCTTTCTTT. This rearrangement joins TRBV19 to TRBJ1-1, with 8 bases matching TRBD1. J gave up 4 bases and V 5 bases, and 9 bases lay outside the gene matches. Germline V CDR1 and CDR2: LNHDA, SQIVND (reference sequence). The CDR3 sequence is 15 residues long. Supplemented by reference TRBV19 and TRBJ1-1, the full variable domain reads DGGITQSPKYLFRKEGQNVTLSCEQNLNHDAMYWYRQDPGQGLRLIYYSQIVNDFQKGDIAEGYSVSREKKESFPLTVTSAQKNPTAFYLCASSGRGQEGTEAFFGQGTRLTVV.

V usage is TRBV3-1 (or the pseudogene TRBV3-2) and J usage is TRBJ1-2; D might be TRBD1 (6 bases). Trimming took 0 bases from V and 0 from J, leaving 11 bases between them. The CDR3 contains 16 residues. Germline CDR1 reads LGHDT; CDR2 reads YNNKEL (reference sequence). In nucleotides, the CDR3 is TGTGCCAGCAGCCAAGAGGGGGGGGCTACTAACTATGGCTACACCTTC. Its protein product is CASSQEGGATNYGYTF.